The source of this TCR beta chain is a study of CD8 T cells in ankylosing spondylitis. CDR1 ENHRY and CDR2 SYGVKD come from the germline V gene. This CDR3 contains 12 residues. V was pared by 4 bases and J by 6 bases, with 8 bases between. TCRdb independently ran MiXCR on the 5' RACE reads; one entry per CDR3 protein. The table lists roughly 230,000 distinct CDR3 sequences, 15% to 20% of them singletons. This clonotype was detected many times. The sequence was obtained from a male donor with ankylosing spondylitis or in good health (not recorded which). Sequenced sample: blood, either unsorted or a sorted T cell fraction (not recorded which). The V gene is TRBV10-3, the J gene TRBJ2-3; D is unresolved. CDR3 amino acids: CAISVGSDTQYF. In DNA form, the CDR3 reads TGTGCCATCAGTGTAGGGTCGGATACGCAGTATTTT.